This record covers a single T cell receptor (beta chain). Sequencing of TCR beta was carried out in blood CD8+ and CD4+ T cells. The sample originates from a study of CD8 T cells in Susac syndrome. With random hexamers, 0.5 to 1 ug RNA was reverse transcribed. TCRdb ran MiXCR on the immunoSEQ multiplex PCR reads and lists one entry per CDR3 protein. The sample lists a few hundred thousand distinct CDR3 sequences; 85% to 95% were seen once. Sequenced material: CD4+ T cells from PBMCs. The TCR was taken from a human donor with multiple sclerosis.

CDR3 in DNA: TGCAGCGTTAATCCAAGCTTAAGCACAGATACGCAGTATTTT. Translated, it gives CSVNPSLSTDTQYF. The rearrangement uses TRBV29-1 and TRBJ2-3; D call uncertain. The CDR3 contains 14 residues. V was trimmed by 5 bases and J by 0 bases, leaving 12 bases between them. Germline-derived CDR1 and CDR2 are SQVTM and ANQGSEA.